This T cell receptor beta chain was captured in a study of Ad26.COV2.S vaccination and SARS-CoV-2 variants (dated by TCRdb to 2020 to 2022). Broadly, across the study: Donors in the vaccine arm were drawn from COV1001, a phase I-IIa trial of Ad26.COV2.S in healthy adults that was multicentre, randomized, double-blind and placebo-controlled. Investigators remained blinded to trial group allocation during experiments and outcome assessment. Participants in the trial were split at random into five groups of five each, receiving low-dose or high-dose Ad26.COV2.S once or twice, or else placebo on both occasions. TCRbeta repertoire sequencing was used to assess the specificity and breadth of SARS-CoV-2-reactive T cell receptors after Ad26.COV2.S vaccination. The TCR-sequenced set comprised around 30 samples: some 20 Ad26.COV2.S vaccine recipients, 5 placebo recipients and 8 SARS-CoV-2 convalescent individuals. Ad26.COV2.S was given intramuscularly at 5x10^10 or 1x10^11 viral particles, as a single shot or as two shots 56 days apart. The investigation overall reported the following: According to the authors, total T cell responses may have been underestimated by the TCR breadth and depth analyses. Spike-specific TCR breadth was higher in Ad26.COV2.S recipients than in placebo recipients (P = 0.0014). Non-spike TCR breadth was comparable between vaccine and placebo recipients, consistent with the vaccine containing only spike. The study lacked the statistical power to compare responses across vaccine doses or regimens. Substantial breadth of spike-specific CD8+ and CD4+ T cell responses was reported after vaccination.

The treatment or condition label, read with the paper, signifies: about 20 received Ad26.COV2.S at low or high dose, single or two shots; about 5 received placebo; per-sample allocation not given. Repertoires of vaccine and placebo recipients were sequenced from samples taken on day 63 after the first injection. Cohort 1b enrolled about two dozen adults aged 18-55 years at a single site in Boston, USA, between 29 July and 7 August 2020. Ad26.COV2.S was a replication-incompetent adenovirus type 26 vector expressing a prefusion-stabilized SARS-CoV-2 spike protein from the original Wuhan strain. The CDR3 runs 17 amino acids, cysteine and phenylalanine included. Of all the DNA, just the CDR3 is kept, 51 bases in frame from base 1. Reading the germline V gene gives CDR1 KGHDR and CDR2 SFDVKD. V is cut back by 4 bases and J by 8 bases, with 7 bases in the junction unmatched. With respect to this clone: The antigen it recognizes is unknown. No much larger clone is present one base from it, and per-base qualities are unavailable.

The immunoSEQ Assay was the method used to sequence TCRbeta CDR3 regions. After extraction, genomic DNA underwent amplification by bias-controlled multiplex PCR, followed by high-throughput sequencing. Under the source paper's analysis protocol: Collapsing and filtering of sequences were performed to quantify the absolute abundance of each unique TCRbeta CDR3 region. T cell fraction was estimated by normalization of TCRbeta template counts to usable DNA, with usable DNA being measured through amplification of reference genes present in all nucleated cells. Repertoire TCRs were annotated as SARS-CoV-2-specific when V gene, CDR3 amino acid sequence and J gene were exactly matched to a known reactive TCR set. The reference SARS-CoV-2 TCR set came from MIRA and was filtered for enrichment in COVID-19-positive ImmuneCODE repertoires, removing public or cross-reactive TCRs. Using the MIRA antigens, annotated TCRs were further analysed by specific ORF or by position within an ORF. Breadth was defined as annotated unique rearrangements over total unique productive rearrangements; depth was the summed frequency of those rearrangements. TCR breadth was compared between groups using two-sided Wilcoxon rank-sum tests. This immuneACCESS table, as held by TCRdb, lists in-frame sequences with V and J called but not all clones. Of the missing ones, under half trace to an unresolved V gene in checked studies; the others have no known cause. Clone size and V and J calls were adopted from that table, with D and trimming inferred from the DNA. Across this sample there are 350,000 to 600,000 clones, with about nine tenths seen only once. The ten largest clones represent about 1.5% of the sample.

The material sequenced was peripheral blood, taken in a trial of Ad26.COV2.S vaccine versus placebo. The chain is encoded by TRBV24-1 joined to TRBJ2-1; 16 bases in between match TRBD2. The receptor comes from a person between 18 and 60 years old who received the Ad26.COV2.S COVID-19 vaccine or a placebo. The DNA reads TGTGCCACCAGTGACCCGGGACTAGCGGGAGGGTTGGATGAGCAGTTCTTC. The encoded protein is CATSDPGLAGGLDEQFF.